This T cell receptor beta chain is from a study of CD8+ T cells in alopecia areata. This CDR3 contains 15 residues. The trim removed 4 bases at V and 0 bases at J, leaving 5 bases unmatched. From germline, CDR1 is SQVTM and CDR2 ANQGSEA. Extraction and reverse transcription of RNA yielded cDNA as the sequencing template. Profiling relied on immunoSEQ multiplex PCR, and the TCRdb table lists in-frame clones only, not all of them. The profile shows about 110,000 clones, roughly three fifths of them singletons. Treatment indicated: oral pan-JAK inhibitor, 5-10 mg twice daily. Material: CD8+ T cells sorted from blood, obtained at week 24, from a patient treated with tofacitinib. The V call is TRBV29-1, the J call TRBJ1-4; 7 nucleotides align to TRBD1. This TCR was recovered from a human donor with alopecia areata. CDR3 loop: CSVGGTEATNEKLFF. In nucleotides, the CDR3 is TGCAGCGTTGGGGGGACAGAAGCAACTAATGAAAAACTGTTTTTT.